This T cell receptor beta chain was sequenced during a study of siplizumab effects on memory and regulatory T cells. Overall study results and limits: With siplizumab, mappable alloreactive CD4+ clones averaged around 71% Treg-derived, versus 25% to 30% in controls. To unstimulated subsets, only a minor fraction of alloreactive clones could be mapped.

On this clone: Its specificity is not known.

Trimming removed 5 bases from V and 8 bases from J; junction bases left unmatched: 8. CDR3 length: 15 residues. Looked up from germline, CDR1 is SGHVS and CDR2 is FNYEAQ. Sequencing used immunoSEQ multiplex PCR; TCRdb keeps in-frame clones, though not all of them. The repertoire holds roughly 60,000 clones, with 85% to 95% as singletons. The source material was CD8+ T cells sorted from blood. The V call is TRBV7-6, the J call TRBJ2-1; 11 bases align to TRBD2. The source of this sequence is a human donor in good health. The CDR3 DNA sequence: TGTGCCAGCAGCGATAGCGGGAGGGGGAAGGATGAGCAGTTCTTC. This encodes CASSDSGRGKDEQFF.